This T cell receptor beta chain was documented in a study of cytomegalovirus exposure and HLA in healthy donors. Study-level information: Early released data comprised around 80 million unique TCRs from HLA-typed donors.

The PCR made use of 60 Vbeta and 13 Jbeta primers. Only in-frame clones appear in the TCRdb table, and some are missing; sequencing was by immunoSEQ multiplex PCR. The table records some 120,000 clones, over 65% of them present only once. V gave up 6 bases and J gave up 4 bases, with 18 bases separating them. This CDR3 is built from 15 residues. Germline CDR1 reads SGHRS; CDR2 reads YFSETQ. This chain links TRBV5-1 with TRBJ2-3; no firm D call. The clonotype originates from a man aged 40-50 years in good health and CMV-seropositive. Sequencing was carried out using PBMCs. CDR3 sequence: CASMNLLNPSDTQYF. In DNA form, the CDR3 reads TGCGCCAGCATGAACCTTCTAAACCCCTCAGATACGCAGTATTTT.